This T cell receptor (beta chain) stems from a study of T-cell reconstitution after alpha-beta-depleted transplantation in children. Study-level results: The high TCRbeta diversity at day 60 in some patients came from surviving recipient T cells and thymic progenitors. Among T cells one year after transplant, newly produced cells accounted for most counts and diversity. It was reported that alpha-beta T cells came from several hundred expanded graft clones (about two months after transplant).

This CDR3 is built from 15 residues. The ends were cut back, 4 bases at V and 6 bases at J, with 18 bases in the middle. The germline V gene has CDR1 SGHKS and CDR2 YYEKEE (reference sequence). A note on this clonotype: What it recognizes is unknown.

Unique molecular identifiers were incorporated when the TCRbeta library was constructed. TCRdb reprocessed the PCR reads via MiXCR and lists one record per CDR3 protein. The table lists about 460,000 distinct CDR3 sequences, roughly an eighth of them singletons. The V call is TRBV5-5, the J call TRBJ2-3; maybe TRBD2 (5 bases). The input for sequencing was PBMCs, mostly from graft donor cells, taken 180 days after TCRalphabeta/CD19-depleted stem cell transplant. The sequence came from a female patient aged 2-10 years who had a stem cell transplant for aplastic anemia, so the T cells may come from the graft donor. The CDR3 region has the DNA TGTGCCAGCAGCCTCTTAGAGGGATCCTACGATACGCAGTATTTT. Its protein product is CASSLLEGSYDTQYF. The full variable domain, its missing parts supplied by reference TRBV5-5 and TRBJ2-3, is DAGVTQSPTHLIKTRGQQVTLRCSPISGHKSVSWYQQVLGQGPQFIFQYYEKEERGRGNFPDRFSARQFPNYSSELNVNALLLGDSALYLCASSLLEGSYDTQYFGPGTRLTVL.